The sequence of this T cell receptor (beta chain) was determined in a study of blood T cell repertoires in COVID-19. Using immunoSEQ multiplex PCR, the repertoire was profiled, and TCRdb retains in-frame clones only, with some absent. The data contain tens of thousands of clones, 65% to 85% of them seen just once; the ten biggest clones take up around 15%. Germline values: CDR1 SGHAT, CDR2 FQNNGV. The CDR3 is 16 amino acids. V was shortened by 4 bases and J by 2 bases, with 17 bases between the two germline ends. The rearrangement links TRBV11-2 to TRBJ1-1; D is undetermined. This receptor was obtained from an older woman with acute or convalescent COVID-19. Material: peripheral blood. This chain's CDR3 is CASSSNSGFSNTEAFF. DNA for the CDR3: TGTGCCAGCAGCTCAAACTCAGGTTTTTCTAACACTGAAGCTTTCTTT. Supplemented by reference TRBV11-2 and TRBJ1-1, the full variable domain reads EAGVAQSPRYKIIEKRQSVAFWCNPISGHATLYWYQQILGQGPKLLIQFQNNGVVDDSQLPKDRFSAERLKGVDSTLKIQPAKLEDSAVYLCASSSNSGFSNTEAFFGQGTRLTVV.